This entry describes one TCR beta chain. The libraries were made with immunoSEQ v3. The protocol was immunoSEQ multiplex PCR, while the TCRdb copy is restricted to in-frame clones and leaves out a portion. This repertoire shows tens of thousands of clones, roughly 91% found once; its top ten account for just over 2.5%. This sample was included in a study of TIL therapy for anti-PD-1-resistant metastatic lung cancer. As for the study in general: Most patients had lung adenocarcinoma.

Time point: pre-treatment sample, taken before nivolumab and TIL therapy. Patients were adults with stage 4 NSCLC. CDR3 length equals 13 residues. Germline CDR1 is LNHNV and CDR2 is YYDKDF (reference sequence). Deletions cut 1 base from V and 4 bases from J, with 5 bases between. The receptor was derived from a person aged 25-85 years with non-small cell lung cancer. The specimen was blood, collected at baseline. This chain connects TRBV15 to TRBJ1-5; D is unclear. CDR3 in amino acids: CATSRGGNQPQHF. The CDR3 DNA sequence: TGTGCCACCAGCAGAGGAGGAAATCAGCCCCAGCATTTT.